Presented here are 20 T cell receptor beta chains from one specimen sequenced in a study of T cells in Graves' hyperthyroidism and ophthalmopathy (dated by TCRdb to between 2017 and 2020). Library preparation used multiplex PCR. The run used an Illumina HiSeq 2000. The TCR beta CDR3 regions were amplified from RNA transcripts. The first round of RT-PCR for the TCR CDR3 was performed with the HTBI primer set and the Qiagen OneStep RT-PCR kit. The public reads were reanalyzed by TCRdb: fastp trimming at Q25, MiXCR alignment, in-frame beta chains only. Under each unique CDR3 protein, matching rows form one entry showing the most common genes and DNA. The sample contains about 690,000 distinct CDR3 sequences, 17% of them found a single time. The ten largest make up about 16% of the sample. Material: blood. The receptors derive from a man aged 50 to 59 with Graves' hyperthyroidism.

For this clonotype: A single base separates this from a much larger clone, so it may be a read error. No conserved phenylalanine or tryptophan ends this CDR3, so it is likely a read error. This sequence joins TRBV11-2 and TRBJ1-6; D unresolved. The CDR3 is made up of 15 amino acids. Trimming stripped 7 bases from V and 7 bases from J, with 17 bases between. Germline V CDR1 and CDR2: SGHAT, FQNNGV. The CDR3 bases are TGTGCCAGCACCGTAGGGCCGGTACTCAATTCACCCCTCCACCTT. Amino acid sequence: CASTVGPVLNSPLHL.

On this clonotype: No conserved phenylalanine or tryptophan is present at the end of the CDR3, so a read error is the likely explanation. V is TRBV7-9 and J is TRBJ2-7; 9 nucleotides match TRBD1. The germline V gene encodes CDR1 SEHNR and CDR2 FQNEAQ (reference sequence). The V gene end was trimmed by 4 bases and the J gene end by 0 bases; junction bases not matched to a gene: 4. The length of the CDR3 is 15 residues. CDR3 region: CASSWDRENSYEQYL. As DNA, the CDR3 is TGTGCCAGCAGCTGGGACAGGGAAAACTCCTACGAGCAGTACCTC.

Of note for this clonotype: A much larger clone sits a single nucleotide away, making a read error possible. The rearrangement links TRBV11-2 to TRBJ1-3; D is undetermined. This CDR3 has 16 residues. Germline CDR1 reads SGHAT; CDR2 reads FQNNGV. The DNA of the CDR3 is TGTGCCAGCAGCTTAGAACCCTACAGATCTGGAATCACCATATATTTT. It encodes CASSLEPYRSGITIYF.

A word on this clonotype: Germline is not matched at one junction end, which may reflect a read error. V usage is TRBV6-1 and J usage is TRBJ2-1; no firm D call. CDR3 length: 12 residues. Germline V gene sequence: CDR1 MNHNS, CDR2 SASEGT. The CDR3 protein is CASFEAYDEQFF. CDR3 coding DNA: TGTGCCAGCTTCGAAGCCTACGATGAGCAGTTCTTC.

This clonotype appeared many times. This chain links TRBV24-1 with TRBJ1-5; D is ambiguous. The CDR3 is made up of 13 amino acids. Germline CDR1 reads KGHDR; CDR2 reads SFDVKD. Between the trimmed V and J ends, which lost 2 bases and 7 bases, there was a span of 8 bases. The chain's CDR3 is CATSDYGGQPQHF. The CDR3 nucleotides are TGTGCCACCAGTGATTACGGCGGGCAGCCCCAGCATTTT.

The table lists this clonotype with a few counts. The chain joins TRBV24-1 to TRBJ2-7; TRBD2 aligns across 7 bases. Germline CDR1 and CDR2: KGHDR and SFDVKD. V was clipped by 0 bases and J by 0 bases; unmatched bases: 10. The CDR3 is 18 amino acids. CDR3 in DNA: TGTGCCACCAGTGATTTGTCTCGCGGGGGTTGGTGCTCCTACGAGCAGTACTTC. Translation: CATSDLSRGGWCSYEQYF.

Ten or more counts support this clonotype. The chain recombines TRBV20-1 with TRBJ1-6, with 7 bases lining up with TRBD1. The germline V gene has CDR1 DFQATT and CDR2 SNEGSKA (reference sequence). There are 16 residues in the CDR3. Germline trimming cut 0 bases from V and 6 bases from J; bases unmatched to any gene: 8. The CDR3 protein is CSARDGGGGFNSPLHF. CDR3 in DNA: TGCAGTGCTAGAGATGGTGGAGGGGGCTTTAATTCACCCCTCCACTTT.

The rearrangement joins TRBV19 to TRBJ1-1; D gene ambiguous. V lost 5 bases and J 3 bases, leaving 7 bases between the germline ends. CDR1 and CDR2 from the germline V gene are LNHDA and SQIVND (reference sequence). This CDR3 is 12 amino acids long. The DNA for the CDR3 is TGTGCCAGTAGTGGACGGGACACTGAAGCTTTCTTT. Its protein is CASSGRDTEAFF.

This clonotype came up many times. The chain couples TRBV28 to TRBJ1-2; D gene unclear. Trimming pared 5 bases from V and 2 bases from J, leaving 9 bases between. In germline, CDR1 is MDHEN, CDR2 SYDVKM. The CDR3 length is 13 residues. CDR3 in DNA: TGTGCCAGCAGTCCGACACCCAACTATGGCTACACCTTC. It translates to CASSPTPNYGYTF.

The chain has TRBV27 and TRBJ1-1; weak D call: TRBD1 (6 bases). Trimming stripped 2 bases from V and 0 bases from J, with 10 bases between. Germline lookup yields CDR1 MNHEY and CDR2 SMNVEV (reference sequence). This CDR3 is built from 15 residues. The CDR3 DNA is TGTGCCAGCAGTTTAAGAAGGGGGATGAACACTGAAGCTTTCTTT. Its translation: CASSLRRGMNTEAFF.

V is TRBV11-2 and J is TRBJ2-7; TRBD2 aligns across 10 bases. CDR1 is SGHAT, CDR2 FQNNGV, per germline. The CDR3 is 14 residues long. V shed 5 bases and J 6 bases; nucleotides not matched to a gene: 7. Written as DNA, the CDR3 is TGTGCCAGCAGCGCCCACGGGACTAGCGTCGAGCAGTACTTC. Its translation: CASSAHGTSVEQYF. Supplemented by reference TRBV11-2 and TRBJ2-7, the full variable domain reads EAGVAQSPRYKIIEKRQSVAFWCNPISGHATLYWYQQILGQGPKLLIQFQNNGVVDDSQLPKDRFSAERLKGVDSTLKIQPAKLEDSAVYLCASSAHGTSVEQYFGPGTRLTVT.

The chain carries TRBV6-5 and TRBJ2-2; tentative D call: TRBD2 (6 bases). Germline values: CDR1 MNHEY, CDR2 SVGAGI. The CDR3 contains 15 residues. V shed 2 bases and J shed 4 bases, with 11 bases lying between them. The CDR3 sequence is CASSYASGSTGELFF. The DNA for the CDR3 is TGTGCCAGCAGTTACGCTTCCGGGAGCACCGGGGAGCTGTTTTTT.

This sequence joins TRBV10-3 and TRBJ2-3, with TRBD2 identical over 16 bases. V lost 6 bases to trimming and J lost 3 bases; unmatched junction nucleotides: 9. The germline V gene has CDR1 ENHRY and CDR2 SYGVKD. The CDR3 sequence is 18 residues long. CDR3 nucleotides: TGTGCCATCAGGCCGGGACTAGCGGGAGGGCCGGTAACAGATACGCAGTATTTT. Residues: CAIRPGLAGGPVTDTQYF.

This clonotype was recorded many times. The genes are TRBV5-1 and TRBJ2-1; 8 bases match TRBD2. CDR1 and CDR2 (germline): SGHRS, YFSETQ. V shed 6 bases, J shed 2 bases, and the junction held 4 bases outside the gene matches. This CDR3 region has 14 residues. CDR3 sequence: CASKAGETYNEQFF. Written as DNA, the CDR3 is TGCGCCAGCAAAGCGGGAGAAACCTACAATGAGCAGTTCTTC.

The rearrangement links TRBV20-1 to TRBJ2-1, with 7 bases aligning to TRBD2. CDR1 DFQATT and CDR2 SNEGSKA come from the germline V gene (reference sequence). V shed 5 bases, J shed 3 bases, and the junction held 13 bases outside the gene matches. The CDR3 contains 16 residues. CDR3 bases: TGCAGTGCTCCCGCCCTGGCAGCGGGGTTCTACAATGAGCAGTTCTTC. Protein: CSAPALAAGFYNEQFF.

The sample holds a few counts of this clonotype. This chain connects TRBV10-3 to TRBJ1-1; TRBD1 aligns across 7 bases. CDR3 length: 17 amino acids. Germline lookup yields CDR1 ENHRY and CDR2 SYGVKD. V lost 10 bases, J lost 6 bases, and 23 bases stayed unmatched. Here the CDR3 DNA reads TGTGCCAGTCTGGACAGGCCCTCGATTTCCAGCGGCTCTGAAGCTTTCTTT. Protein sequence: CASLDRPSISSGSEAFF.

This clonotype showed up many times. This chain's CDR3 is CASSPGTSGNSYNEQFF. CDR3 sequence (DNA): TGTGCCAGCAGTCCGGGGACTAGCGGGAACTCCTACAATGAGCAGTTCTTC. J is TRBJ2-1 and V is TRBV28; 13 nucleotides agree with TRBD2. The CDR3 sequence is 17 residues long. CDR1 MDHEN and CDR2 SYDVKM come from the germline V gene. With 5 bases clipped from V and 0 bases from J, the junction kept 4 bases outside the gene matches.

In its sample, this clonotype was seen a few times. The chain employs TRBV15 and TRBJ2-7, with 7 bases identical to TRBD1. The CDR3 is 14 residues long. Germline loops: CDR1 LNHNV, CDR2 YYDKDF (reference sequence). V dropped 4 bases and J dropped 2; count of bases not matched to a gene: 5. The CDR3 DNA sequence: TGTGCCACCAGCACTAGGGACAGTACCTACGAGCAGTACTTC. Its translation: CATSTRDSTYEQYF.

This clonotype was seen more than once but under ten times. Here the CDR3 DNA reads TGTGCCAGCAGCTTAAATTCGGGGAATTGGAACACTGAAGCTTTCTTT. It yields the protein CASSLNSGNWNTEAFF. The chain employs TRBV7-3 and TRBJ1-1, with D unclear. The V end was cut by 1 base, the J end by 1 base, with 13 bases between. This CDR3 spans 16 amino acids. Germline V CDR1 and CDR2: SGHTA, FQGTGA.

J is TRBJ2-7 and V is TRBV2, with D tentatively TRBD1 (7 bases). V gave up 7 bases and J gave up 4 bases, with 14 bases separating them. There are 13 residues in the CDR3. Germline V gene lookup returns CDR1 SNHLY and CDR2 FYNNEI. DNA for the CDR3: TGTGCCAGCAAGGAGGGGGCGAGGTACGAGCAGTACTTC. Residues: CASKEGARYEQYF.